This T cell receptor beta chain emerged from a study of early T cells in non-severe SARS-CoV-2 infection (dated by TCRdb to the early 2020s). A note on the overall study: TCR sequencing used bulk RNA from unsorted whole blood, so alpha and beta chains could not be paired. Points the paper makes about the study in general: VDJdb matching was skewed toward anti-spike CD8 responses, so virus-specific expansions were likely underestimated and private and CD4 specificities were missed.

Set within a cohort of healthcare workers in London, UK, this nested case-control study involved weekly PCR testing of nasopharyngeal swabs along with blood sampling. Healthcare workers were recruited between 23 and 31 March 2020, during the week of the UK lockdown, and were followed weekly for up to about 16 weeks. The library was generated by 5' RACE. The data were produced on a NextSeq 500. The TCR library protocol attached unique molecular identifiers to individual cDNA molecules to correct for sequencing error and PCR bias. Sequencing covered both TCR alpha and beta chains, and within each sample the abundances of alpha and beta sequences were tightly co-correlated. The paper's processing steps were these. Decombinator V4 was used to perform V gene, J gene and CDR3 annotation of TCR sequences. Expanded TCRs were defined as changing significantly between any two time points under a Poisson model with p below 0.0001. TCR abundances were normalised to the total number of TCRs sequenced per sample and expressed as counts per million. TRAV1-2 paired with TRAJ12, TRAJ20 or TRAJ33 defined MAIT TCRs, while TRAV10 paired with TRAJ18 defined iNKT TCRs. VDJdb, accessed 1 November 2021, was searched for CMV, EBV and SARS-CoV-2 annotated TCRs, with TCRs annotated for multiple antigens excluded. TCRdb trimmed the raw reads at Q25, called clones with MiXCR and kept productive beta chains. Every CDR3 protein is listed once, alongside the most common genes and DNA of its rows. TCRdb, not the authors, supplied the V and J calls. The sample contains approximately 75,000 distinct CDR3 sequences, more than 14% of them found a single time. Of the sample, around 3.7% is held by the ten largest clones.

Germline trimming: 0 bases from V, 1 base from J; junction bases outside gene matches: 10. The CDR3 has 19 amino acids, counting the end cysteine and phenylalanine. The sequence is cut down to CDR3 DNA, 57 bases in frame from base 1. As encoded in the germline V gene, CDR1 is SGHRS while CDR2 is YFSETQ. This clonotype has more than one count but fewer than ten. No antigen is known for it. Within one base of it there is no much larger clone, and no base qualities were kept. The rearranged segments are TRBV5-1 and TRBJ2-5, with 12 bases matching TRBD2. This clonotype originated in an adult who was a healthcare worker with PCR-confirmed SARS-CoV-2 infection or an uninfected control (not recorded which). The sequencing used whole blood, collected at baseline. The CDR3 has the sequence CASSLGRTSGTRRQETQYF. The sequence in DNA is TGCGCCAGCAGCTTGGGCCGGACTAGCGGGACGCGGCGCCAAGAGACCCAGTACTTC.